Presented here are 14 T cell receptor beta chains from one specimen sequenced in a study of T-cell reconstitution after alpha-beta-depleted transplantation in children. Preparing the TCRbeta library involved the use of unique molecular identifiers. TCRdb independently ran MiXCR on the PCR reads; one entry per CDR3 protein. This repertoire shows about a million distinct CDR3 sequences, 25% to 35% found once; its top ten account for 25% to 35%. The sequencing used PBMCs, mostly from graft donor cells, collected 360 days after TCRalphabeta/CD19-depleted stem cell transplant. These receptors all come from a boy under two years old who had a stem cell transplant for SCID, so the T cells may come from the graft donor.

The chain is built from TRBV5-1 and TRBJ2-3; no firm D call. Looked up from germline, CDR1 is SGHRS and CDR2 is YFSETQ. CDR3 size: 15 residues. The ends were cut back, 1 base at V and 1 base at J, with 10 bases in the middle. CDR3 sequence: CASSLLAARTDTQYF. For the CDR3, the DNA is TGCGCCAGCAGCTTGTTGGCCGCCCGCACAGATACGCAGTATTTT.

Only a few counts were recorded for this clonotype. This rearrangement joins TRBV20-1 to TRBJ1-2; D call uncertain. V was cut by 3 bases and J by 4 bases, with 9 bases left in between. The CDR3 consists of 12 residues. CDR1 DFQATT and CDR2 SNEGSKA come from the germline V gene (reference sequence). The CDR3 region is CSASSRPYGYTF. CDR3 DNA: TGCAGTGCTAGTAGCCGTCCCTATGGCTACACCTTC.

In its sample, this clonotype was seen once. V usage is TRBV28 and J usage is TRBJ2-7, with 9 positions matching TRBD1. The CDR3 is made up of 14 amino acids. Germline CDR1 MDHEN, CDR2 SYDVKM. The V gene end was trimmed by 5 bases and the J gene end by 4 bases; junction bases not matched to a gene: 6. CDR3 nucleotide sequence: TGTGCCAGCAGTCCTCTGACAGGGGGATACGAGCAGTACTTC. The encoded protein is CASSPLTGGYEQYF. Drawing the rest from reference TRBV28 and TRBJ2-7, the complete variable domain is DVKVTQSSRYLVKRTGEKVFLECVQDMDHENMFWYRQDPGLGLRLIYFSYDVKMKEKGDIPEGYSVSREKKERFSLILESASTNQTSMYLCASSPLTGGYEQYFGPGTRLTVT.

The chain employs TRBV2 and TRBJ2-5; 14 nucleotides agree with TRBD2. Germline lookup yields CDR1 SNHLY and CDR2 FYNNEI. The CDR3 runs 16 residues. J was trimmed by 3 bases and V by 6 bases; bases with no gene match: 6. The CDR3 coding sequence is TGTGCCAGCAGGAAAGGACTAGCGGGGGGAAAAGAGACCCAGTACTTC. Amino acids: CASRKGLAGGKETQYF.

CDR3 region: CASMLTSLGGGELFF. In nucleotides, the CDR3 is TGTGCCAGCATGTTGACTTCCCTAGGGGGCGGGGAGCTGTTTTTT. This chain uses TRBV6-5 with TRBJ2-2; a possible D gene is TRBD1 (6 bases). In germline, CDR1 is MNHEY, CDR2 SVGAGI. The CDR3 extends over 15 amino acids. The V gene lost 7 bases and the J gene lost 7 bases, with 19 bases spanning the gap.

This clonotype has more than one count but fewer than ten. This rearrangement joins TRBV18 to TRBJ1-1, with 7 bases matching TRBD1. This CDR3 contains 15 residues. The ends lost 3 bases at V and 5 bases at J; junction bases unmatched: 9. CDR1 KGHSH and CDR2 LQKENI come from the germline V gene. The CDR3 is CASSPKQGRGTEAFF. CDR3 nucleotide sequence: TGTGCCAGCTCACCGAAACAGGGGAGAGGGACTGAAGCTTTCTTT.

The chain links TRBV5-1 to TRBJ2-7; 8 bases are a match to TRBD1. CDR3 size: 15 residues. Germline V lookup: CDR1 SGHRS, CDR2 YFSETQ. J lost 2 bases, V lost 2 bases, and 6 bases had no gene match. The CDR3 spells CASSFGQGAPYEQYF. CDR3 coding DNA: TGCGCCAGCAGCTTCGGGCAGGGGGCACCCTACGAGCAGTACTTC.

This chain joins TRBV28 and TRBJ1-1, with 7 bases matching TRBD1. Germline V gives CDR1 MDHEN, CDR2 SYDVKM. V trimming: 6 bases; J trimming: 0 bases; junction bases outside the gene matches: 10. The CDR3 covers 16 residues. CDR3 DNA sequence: TGTGCCAGCAGGACAGGGAGACGGGAAATGAACACTGAAGCTTTCTTT. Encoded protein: CASRTGRREMNTEAFF.

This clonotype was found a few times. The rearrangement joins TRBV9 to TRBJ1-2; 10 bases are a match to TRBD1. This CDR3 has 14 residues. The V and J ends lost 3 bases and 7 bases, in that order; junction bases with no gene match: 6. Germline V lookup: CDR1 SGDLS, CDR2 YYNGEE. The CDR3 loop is CASSATGTGAGYTF. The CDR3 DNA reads TGTGCCAGCAGCGCGACCGGGACAGGGGCTGGCTACACCTTC.

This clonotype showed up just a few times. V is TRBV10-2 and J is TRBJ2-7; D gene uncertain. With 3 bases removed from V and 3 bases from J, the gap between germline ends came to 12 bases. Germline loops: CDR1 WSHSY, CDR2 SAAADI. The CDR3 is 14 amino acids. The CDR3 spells CASSDGPWGYEQYF. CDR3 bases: TGCGCCAGCAGTGACGGACCTTGGGGCTACGAGCAGTACTTC.

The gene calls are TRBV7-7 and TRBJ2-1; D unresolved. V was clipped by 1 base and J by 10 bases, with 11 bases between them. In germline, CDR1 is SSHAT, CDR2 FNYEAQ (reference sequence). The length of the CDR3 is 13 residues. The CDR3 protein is CASSLDGSREQFF. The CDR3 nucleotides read TGTGCCAGCAGCTTAGACGGATCTCGCGAGCAGTTCTTC.

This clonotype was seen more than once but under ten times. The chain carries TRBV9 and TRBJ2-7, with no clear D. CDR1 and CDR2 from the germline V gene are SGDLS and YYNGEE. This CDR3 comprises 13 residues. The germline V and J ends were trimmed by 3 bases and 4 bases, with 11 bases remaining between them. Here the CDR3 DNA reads TGTGCCAGCAGCGGGCCCCTTGGGTACGAGCAGTACTTC. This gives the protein CASSGPLGYEQYF.

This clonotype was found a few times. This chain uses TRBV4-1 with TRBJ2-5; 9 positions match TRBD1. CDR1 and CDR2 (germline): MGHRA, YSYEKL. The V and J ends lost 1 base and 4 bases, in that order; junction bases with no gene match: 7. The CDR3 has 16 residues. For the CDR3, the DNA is TGCGCCAGCAGCCAAGTTCCCGGACAGGGGCGAGAGACCCAGTACTTC. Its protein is CASSQVPGQGRETQYF.

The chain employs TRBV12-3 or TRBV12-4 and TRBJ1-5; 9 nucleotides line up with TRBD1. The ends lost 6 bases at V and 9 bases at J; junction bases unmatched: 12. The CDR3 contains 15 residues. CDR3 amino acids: CASSTPGTGWAPQHF. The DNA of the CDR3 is TGTGCCAGCAGCACTCCCGGGACAGGGTGGGCGCCCCAGCATTTT.